This record concerns one T cell receptor (beta chain) sequence. The method was immunoSEQ multiplex PCR; TCRdb's version includes in-frame clones alone and lacks a portion of them. The table has about 92,000 clones, roughly 45% seen once. The data belong to a study of shared clonotypes between healthy human individuals. The germline V and J ends were trimmed by 4 bases and 2 bases, with 13 bases remaining between them. The CDR3 is 14 residues long. The germline V gene has CDR1 GTSNPN and CDR2 SVGIG (reference sequence). Sequenced material: PBMCs. The V gene is TRBV30, the J gene TRBJ2-3, with D maybe TRBD1 (6 bases). This receptor was identified in a woman aged 35 to 49 in good health. Some clones in this sample may be carry-over from other donors' samples. CDR3 DNA sequence: TGTGCCTGGACGAAGGGGGTCCCCACAGATACGCAGTATTTT. This encodes CAWTKGVPTDTQYF.